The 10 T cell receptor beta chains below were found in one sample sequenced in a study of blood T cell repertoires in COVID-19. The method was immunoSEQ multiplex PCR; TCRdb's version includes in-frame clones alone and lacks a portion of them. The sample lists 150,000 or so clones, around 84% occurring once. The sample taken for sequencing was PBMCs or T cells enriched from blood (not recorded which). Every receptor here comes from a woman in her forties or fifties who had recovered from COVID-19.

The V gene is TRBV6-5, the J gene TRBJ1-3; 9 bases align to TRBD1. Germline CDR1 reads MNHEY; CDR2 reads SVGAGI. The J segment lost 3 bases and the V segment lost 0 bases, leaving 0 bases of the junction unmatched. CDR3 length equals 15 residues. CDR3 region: CASSYSTGGGNTIYF. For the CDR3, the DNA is TGTGCCAGCAGTTACTCGACAGGGGGTGGAAACACCATATATTTT.

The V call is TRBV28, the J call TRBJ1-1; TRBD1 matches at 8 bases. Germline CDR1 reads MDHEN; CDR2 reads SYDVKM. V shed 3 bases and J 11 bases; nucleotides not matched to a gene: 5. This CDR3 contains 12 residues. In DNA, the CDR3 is TGTGCCAGCAGTTTCCCCAGGGGGCCGGCTTTCTTT. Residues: CASSFPRGPAFF.

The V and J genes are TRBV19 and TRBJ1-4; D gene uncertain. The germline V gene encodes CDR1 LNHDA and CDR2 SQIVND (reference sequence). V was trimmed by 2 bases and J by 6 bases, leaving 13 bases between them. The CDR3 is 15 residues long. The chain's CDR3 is CASSILRSGYEKLFF. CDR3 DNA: TGTGCCAGTAGTATACTACGGTCGGGTTATGAAAAACTGTTTTTT.

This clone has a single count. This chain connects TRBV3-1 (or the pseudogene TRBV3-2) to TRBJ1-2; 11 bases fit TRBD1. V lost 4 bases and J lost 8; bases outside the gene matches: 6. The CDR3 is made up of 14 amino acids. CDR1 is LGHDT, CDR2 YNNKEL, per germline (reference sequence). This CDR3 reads CASSLFRTGGGYTF. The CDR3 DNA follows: TGTGCCAGCAGCCTATTCCGGACAGGGGGCGGCTACACCTTC.

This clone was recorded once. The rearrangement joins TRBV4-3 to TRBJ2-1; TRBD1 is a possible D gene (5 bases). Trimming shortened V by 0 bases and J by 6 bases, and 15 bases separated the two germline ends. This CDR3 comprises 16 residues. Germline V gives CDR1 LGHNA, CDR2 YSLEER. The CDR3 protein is CASSQDRAGSVNEQFF. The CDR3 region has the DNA TGCGCCAGCAGCCAAGACAGGGCAGGGTCGGTCAATGAGCAGTTCTTC.

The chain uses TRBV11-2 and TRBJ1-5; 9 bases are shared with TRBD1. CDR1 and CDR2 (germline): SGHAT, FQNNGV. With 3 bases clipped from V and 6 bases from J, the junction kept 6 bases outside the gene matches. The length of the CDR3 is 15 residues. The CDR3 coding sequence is TGTGCCAGCAGCTTGGGACAGGGCCCTACTCAGCCCCAGCATTTT. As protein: CASSLGQGPTQPQHF. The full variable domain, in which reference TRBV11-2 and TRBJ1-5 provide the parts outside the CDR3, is EAGVAQSPRYKIIEKRQSVAFWCNPISGHATLYWYQQILGQGPKLLIQFQNNGVVDDSQLPKDRFSAERLKGVDSTLKIQPAKLEDSAVYLCASSLGQGPTQPQHFGDGTRLSIL.

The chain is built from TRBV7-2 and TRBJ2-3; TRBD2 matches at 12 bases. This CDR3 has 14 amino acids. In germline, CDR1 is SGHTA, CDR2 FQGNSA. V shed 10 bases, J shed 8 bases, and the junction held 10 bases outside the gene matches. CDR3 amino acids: CAIAGLAGPRTQYF. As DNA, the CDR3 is TGTGCCATCGCGGGACTAGCGGGCCCCCGTACGCAGTATTTT.

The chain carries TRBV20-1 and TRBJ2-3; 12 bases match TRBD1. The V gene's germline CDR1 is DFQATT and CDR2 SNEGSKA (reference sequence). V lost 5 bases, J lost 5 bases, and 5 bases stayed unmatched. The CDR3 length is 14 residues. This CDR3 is CSAGGTGGVDTQYF. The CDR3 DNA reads TGCAGTGCTGGTGGGACAGGGGGCGTAGATACGCAGTATTTT.

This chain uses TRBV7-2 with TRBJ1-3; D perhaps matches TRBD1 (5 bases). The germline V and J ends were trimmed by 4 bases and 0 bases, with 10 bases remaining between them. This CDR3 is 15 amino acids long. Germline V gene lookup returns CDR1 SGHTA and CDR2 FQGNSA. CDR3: CASSYTGYSGNTIYF. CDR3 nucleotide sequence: TGTGCCAGCAGCTATACAGGTTACTCTGGAAACACCATATATTTT.

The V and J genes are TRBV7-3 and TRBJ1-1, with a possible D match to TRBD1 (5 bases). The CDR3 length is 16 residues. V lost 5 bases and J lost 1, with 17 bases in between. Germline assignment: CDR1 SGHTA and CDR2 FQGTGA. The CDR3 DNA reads TGTGCCAGCAGCCCCGGCCAGGGTAGAGGGAACACTGAAGCTTTCTTT. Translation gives CASSPGQGRGNTEAFF.